This paragraph covers one TCR beta chain sequence. Its antigen remains unknown. This CDR3 comprises 15 residues. The V and J ends lost 4 bases and 5 bases, in that order; junction bases with no gene match: 5. Germline CDR1 and CDR2: SGDLS and YYNGEE. This sample was taken from a study of T cells after yellow fever vaccination. About the study: Preparation used SMART-Seq v4 Ultra Low Input for the low-cell-number fractions. Study-level points and caveats: Subsequent to the booster, the majority of primary-vaccination clones reappeared (96% CD4, around 85% CD8). High-abundance clonotypes from the bulk population could contaminate FACS-sorted repertoires.

Conversion of TCR transcripts into cDNA relied on 5'RACE template switching, which added a universal primer site and UMIs. Each CDR3 protein gets one entry after TCRdb re-called the 5' RACE reads with MiXCR. The table has over 130,000 distinct CDR3 sequences, over 7% seen once. This clonotype was sampled from a man younger than 40 who received the YFV17D yellow fever vaccine. This chain links TRBV9 with TRBJ2-1; 11 nucleotides line up with TRBD1. The sample in question was CD4+ T cells sorted from PBMCs, obtained 5 days after the yellow fever booster vaccination. The CDR3 coding sequence is TGTGCCAGCAGCCCCGGACAGGGGGCCGACAATGAGCAGTTCTTC. Amino acid sequence: CASSPGQGADNEQFF.